This T cell receptor (beta chain) was captured in a study of radiotherapy plus CTLA-4 blockade in lung cancer. Trimming cost V 5 bases and J 2 bases, with 13 bases left between them. The CDR3 loop spans 14 amino acids. Germline loops: CDR1 SNHLY, CDR2 FYNNEI. General observations from the study: Blood saw expansion of tumor-derived TCR clones after radiotherapy plus ipilimumab.

Assay used: immunoSEQ multiplex PCR; TCRdb lists only in-frame clones, some missing. The top ten clones hold approximately 22% of a sample with about 40,000 clones, around 85% of them seen once. Participants had chemo-refractory metastatic non-small-cell lung cancer and were treated with focal radiation plus ipilimumab CTLA-4 blockade. Note on this clone: Its specificity is unknown.

This clonotype was sampled from a human donor with non-small cell lung cancer whose response to radiotherapy plus ipilimumab could not be evaluated. The source was peripheral blood, collected from a patient treated with radiotherapy plus ipilimumab. The V call is TRBV2, the J call TRBJ2-7, with D maybe TRBD2 (6 bases). The CDR3 nucleotides read TGTGCCAGCAGTCTCTCGGCGGGGACCTACGAGCAGTACTTC. Its protein is CASSLSAGTYEQYF.